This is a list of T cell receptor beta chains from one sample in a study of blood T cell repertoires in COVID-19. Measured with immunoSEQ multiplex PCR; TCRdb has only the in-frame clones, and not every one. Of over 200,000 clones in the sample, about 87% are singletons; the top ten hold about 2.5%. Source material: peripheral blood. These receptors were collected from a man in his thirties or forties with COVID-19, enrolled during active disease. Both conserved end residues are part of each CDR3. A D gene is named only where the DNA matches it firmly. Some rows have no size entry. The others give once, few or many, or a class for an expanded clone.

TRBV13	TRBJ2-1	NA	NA	CASSFRQITLRSYNEQFF	TGTGCCAGCAGCTTCCGGCAGATTACCCTGAGGTCCTACAATGAGCAGTTCTTC
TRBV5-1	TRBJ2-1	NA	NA	CASSLDSRGRNEQFF	TGCGCCAGCAGCTTGGACTCTAGGGGTAGAAATGAGCAGTTCTTC
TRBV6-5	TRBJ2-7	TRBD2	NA	CASTGGLAGVNEQYF	TGTGCCAGCACTGGGGGACTAGCGGGGGTCAACGAGCAGTACTTC
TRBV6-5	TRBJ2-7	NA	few	CASSYSLIGFPYEQYF	TGTGCCAGCAGTTACTCGTTAATCGGGTTTCCCTACGAGCAGTACTTC
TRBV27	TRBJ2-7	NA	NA	CASSLGAGWPHGEQYF	TGTGCCAGCAGTTTGGGGGCTGGGTGGCCCCACGGCGAGCAGTACTTC
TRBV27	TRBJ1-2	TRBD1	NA	CASSLLGTGRYGYTF	TGTGCCAGCAGTTTATTGGGGACAGGGAGGTATGGCTACACCTTC
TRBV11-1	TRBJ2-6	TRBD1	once	CASSTTGAGANVLTF	TGTGCCAGCAGTACAACAGGGGCTGGGGCCAACGTCCTGACTTTC
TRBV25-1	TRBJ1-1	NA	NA	CASSEGRANTEAFF	TGTGCCAGCAGTGAAGGCAGGGCGAACACTGAAGCTTTCTTT
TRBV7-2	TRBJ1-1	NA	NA	CASSLDYNENTEAFF	TGTGCCAGCAGCTTAGACTACAACGAAAACACTGAAGCTTTCTTT
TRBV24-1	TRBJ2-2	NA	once	CATRAGWTGELFF	TGTGCCACCAGGGCAGGGTGGACCGGGGAGCTGTTTTTT
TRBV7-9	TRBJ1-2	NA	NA	CASSQYQDGYTF	TGTGCCAGCAGCCAGTACCAGGATGGCTACACCTTC
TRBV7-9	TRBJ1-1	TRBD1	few	CASSLKGTGMNTEAFF	TGTGCCAGCAGCTTAAAAGGGACAGGCATGAACACTGAAGCTTTCTTT
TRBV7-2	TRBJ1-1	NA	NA	CASSRQRLAEAFF	TGTGCCAGCAGCCGCCAACGGTTGGCTGAAGCTTTCTTT
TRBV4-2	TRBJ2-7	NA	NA	CASGVKTGGSSVYF	TGTGCCAGCGGAGTCAAGACTGGCGGGTCTTCCGTTTACTTC
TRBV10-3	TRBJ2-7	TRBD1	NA	CAISESGTGGDYEQYF	TGTGCCATCAGTGAGTCAGGGACAGGGGGTGACTACGAGCAGTACTTC
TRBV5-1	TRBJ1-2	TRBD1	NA	CASSVTGSYGYTF	TGCGCCAGCAGCGTGACAGGGTCCTATGGCTACACCTTC
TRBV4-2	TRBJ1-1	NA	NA	CASSQDWAGANLAEAFF	TGTGCCAGCAGCCAAGATTGGGCAGGCGCTAACCTCGCTGAAGCTTTCTTT
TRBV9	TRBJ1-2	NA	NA	CASSVARGGYTF	TGTGCCAGCAGCGTAGCCAGGGGTGGCTACACCTTC
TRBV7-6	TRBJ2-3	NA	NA	CASSVGQRYTDTQYF	TGTGCCAGCAGCGTCGGACAGCGATACACAGATACGCAGTATTTT
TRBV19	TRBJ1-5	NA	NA	CASQVGGVDQPQHF	TGTGCCAGTCAAGTGGGAGGGGTGGATCAGCCCCAGCATTTT
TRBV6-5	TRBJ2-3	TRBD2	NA	CASRATSHTDTQYF	TGTGCCAGCAGGGCGACTAGCCACACAGATACGCAGTATTTT
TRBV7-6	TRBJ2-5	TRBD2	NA	CASSPRTSGRETQYF	TGTGCCAGCAGCCCGCGGACTAGCGGAAGAGAGACCCAGTACTTC
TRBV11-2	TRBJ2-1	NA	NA	CASSSGTRYNEQFF	TGTGCCAGCAGCTCAGGGACTCGCTACAATGAGCAGTTCTTC
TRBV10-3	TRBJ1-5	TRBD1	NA	CAISESTGGGQPQHF	TGTGCCATCAGTGAGTCCACAGGGGGGGGTCAGCCCCAGCATTTT
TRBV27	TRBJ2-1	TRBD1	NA	CASSLPGTGEISSYNEQFF	TGTGCCAGCAGTTTACCGGGGACAGGGGAGATAAGCTCCTACAATGAGCAGTTCTTC
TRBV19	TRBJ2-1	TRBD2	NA	CASSIKRGVFGNEQFF	TGTGCCAGTAGTATCAAGCGGGGGGTATTTGGGAATGAGCAGTTCTTC
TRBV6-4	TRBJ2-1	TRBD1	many	CASSERTGAPNEQFF	TGTGCCAGCAGTGAACGGACAGGGGCTCCAAATGAGCAGTTCTTC
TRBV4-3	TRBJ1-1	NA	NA	CASSQNRGAEAFF	TGCGCCAGCAGCCAGAACCGGGGGGCTGAAGCTTTCTTT
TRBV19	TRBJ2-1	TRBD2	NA	CASSFRDGGLAGGNEQFF	TGTGCCAGTAGTTTCCGGGACGGGGGACTAGCGGGAGGCAATGAGCAGTTCTTC
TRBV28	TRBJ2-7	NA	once	CASSSPGLGSYEQYF	TGTGCCAGCAGTTCCCCGGGACTCGGCTCCTACGAGCAGTACTTC
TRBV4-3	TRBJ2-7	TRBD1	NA	CASSQDPRQGNGYEQYF	TGCGCCAGCAGCCAAGATCCGAGACAGGGCAACGGGTACGAGCAGTACTTC
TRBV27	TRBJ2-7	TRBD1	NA	CASSLGQPAYEQYF	TGTGCCAGCAGTTTGGGACAGCCCGCCTACGAGCAGTACTTC
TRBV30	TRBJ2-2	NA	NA	CAWSPPWQTGELFF	TGTGCCTGGAGTCCACCATGGCAGACCGGGGAGCTGTTTTTT
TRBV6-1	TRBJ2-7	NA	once	CASSEGPTYEQYF	TGTGCCAGCAGTGAGGGCCCTACTTACGAGCAGTACTTC
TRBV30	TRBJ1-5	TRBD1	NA	CAWSGDGTGFGQPQHF	TGTGCCTGGAGTGGAGACGGGACAGGTTTTGGTCAGCCCCAGCATTTT
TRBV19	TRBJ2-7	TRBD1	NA	CASSPPGDRVSSIYQYEQYF	TGTGCCAGCTCGCCTCCTGGGGACAGGGTCTCCTCGATCTACCAATACGAGCAGTACTTC
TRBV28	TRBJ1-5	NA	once	CASRLPDSSNQPQHF	TGTGCCAGCAGACTACCGGACAGTAGCAATCAGCCCCAGCATTTT
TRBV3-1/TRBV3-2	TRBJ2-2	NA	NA	CASSQGLASTGELFF	TGTGCCAGCAGCCAAGGGCTAGCTAGCACCGGGGAGCTGTTTTTT
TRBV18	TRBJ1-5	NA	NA	CASSREQNRNQPQHF	TGTGCCAGCTCACGAGAGCAGAACAGGAATCAGCCCCAGCATTTT
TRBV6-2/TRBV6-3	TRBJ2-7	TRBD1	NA	CASSPDRAGTYEQYF	TGTGCCAGCAGCCCCGACAGGGCCGGAACCTACGAGCAGTACTTC
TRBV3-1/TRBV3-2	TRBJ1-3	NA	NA	CASSQFTLSNTIYF	TGTGCCAGCAGCCAATTTACTCTCTCGAACACCATATATTTT
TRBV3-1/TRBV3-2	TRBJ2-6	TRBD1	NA	CASSLKGAGANVLTF	TGTGCCAGCAGCCTAAAGGGGGCAGGGGCCAACGTCCTGACTTTC
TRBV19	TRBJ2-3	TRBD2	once	CASTRRTERGSYTQYF	TGTGCCAGTACTCGACGAACCGAGCGGGGATCGTATACGCAGTATTTT
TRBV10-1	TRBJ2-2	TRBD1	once	CAPMGQGNTGELFF	TGCGCCCCCATGGGACAGGGGAACACCGGGGAGCTGTTTTTT
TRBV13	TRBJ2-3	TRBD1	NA	CASSLDSGTGGLTDTQYF	TGTGCCAGCAGCTTAGATAGTGGGACAGGGGGTTTGACCGATACGCAGTATTTT
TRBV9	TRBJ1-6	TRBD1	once	CASSLQTGDFSPLHF	TGTGCCAGCAGCCTACAGACAGGGGACTTTTCACCCCTCCACTTT
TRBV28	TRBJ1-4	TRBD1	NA	CASGYRGTNEKLFF	TGTGCCAGCGGTTACAGGGGGACTAATGAAAAACTGTTTTTT
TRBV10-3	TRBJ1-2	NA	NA	CAISDGRLYGYTF	TGTGCCATCAGTGACGGCAGGCTCTATGGCTACACCTTC
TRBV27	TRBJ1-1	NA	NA	CASSLYTGTEAFF	TGTGCCAGCAGCCTTTACACAGGGACTGAAGCTTTCTTT
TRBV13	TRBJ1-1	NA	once	CASSLGRGTEAFF	TGTGCCAGCAGCTTAGGTCGGGGAACTGAAGCTTTCTTT
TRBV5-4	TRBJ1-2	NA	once	CASSLRGNYGYTF	TGTGCCAGCAGCTTGAGGGGGAACTATGGCTACACCTTC
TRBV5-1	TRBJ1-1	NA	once	CASSSSLTGNTEAFF	TGCGCCAGCAGCTCAAGCCTGACAGGGAACACTGAAGCTTTCTTT